Each of the 28 T cell receptor beta chains below was sequenced from the same sample in a study of blood T cell repertoires in COVID-19. Assay used: immunoSEQ multiplex PCR; TCRdb lists only in-frame clones, some missing. The sample holds hundreds of thousands of clones; around 87% are singletons and the top ten take about 1.2%. The sample comprised peripheral blood. Receptors originate from a man in his 70s with acute or convalescent COVID-19.

The chain links TRBV4-2 to TRBJ1-3; maybe TRBD1 (5 bases). This CDR3 contains 15 residues. V lost 0 bases to trimming and J lost 1 base, with 7 bases between them. The V gene's germline CDR1 is LGHNA and CDR2 YNFKEQ. The CDR3 reads CASSQDQGSGNTIYF. The CDR3 DNA reads TGTGCCAGCAGCCAAGATCAGGGTTCTGGAAACACCATATATTTT.

The chain employs TRBV6-6 and TRBJ2-2; 12 bases are shared with TRBD2. CDR1 is MNHNY, CDR2 SVGAGI, per germline (reference sequence). This CDR3 region has 15 residues. The V segment lost 5 bases and the J segment 6 bases; nucleotides outside the gene matches: 4. CDR3 nucleotide sequence: TGTGCCAGCAGTCCCGGGACTAGCGGGTCCGGGGAGCTGTTTTTT. This encodes CASSPGTSGSGELFF.

For this clone: The same CDR3 can be traced to other DNA sequences in this sample. This rearrangement joins TRBV12-3 or TRBV12-4 to TRBJ1-5, with no clear D. V shed 3 bases and J shed 10 bases, with 10 bases lying between them. The CDR3 totals 12 residues. The CDR3 sequence is CASSLGSQPQHF. In DNA form, the CDR3 reads TGTGCCAGCAGTTTGGGGAGTCAACCCCAGCATTTT.

The V call is TRBV12-3 or TRBV12-4, the J call TRBJ1-3, with D maybe TRBD1 (6 bases). Trimming stripped 5 bases from V and 5 bases from J, with 10 bases between. CDR3 length equals 13 residues. In nucleotides, the CDR3 is TGTGCCAGCAGTCCTGGACAGAGAAACACCATATATTTT. Protein: CASSPGQRNTIYF.

CDR3 protein: CASSLTSGGNQPQHF. Written as DNA, the CDR3 is TGTGCCAGCAGCTTGACCAGTGGAGGCAATCAGCCCCAGCATTTT. The V call is TRBV7-9, the J call TRBJ1-5; D uncertain. This CDR3 region has 15 residues. Trimming took off 3 bases at V and 2 bases at J, with 11 bases between the two ends. Germline V gene lookup returns CDR1 SEHNR and CDR2 FQNEAQ (reference sequence).

This clone has only one observation. The gene calls are TRBV5-1 and TRBJ1-2; 7 bases align to TRBD1. CDR3 length: 12 amino acids. The trim removed 5 bases at V and 8 bases at J, leaving 6 bases unmatched. Germline V lookup: CDR1 SGHRS, CDR2 YFSETQ. The CDR3 bases are TGCGCCAGCAGACGGGACAGAGAGGGCTACACCTTC. It encodes CASRRDREGYTF.

This clone was counted only a few times. This sequence joins TRBV5-4 and TRBJ1-2, with a possible D match to TRBD1 (5 bases). The germline gives CDR1 SGHNT, CDR2 YYREEE (reference sequence). V shed 3 bases and J shed 6 bases, with 15 bases lying between them. The CDR3 runs 14 residues. The CDR3 loop reads CASSSPRPTDGYTF. The CDR3 region has the DNA TGTGCCAGCAGCTCGCCCCGACCGACAGATGGCTACACCTTC.

This clone was detected only a few times. The V call is TRBV7-2, the J call TRBJ1-4; 7 positions agree with TRBD1. The germline gives CDR1 SGHTA, CDR2 FQGNSA. The trim removed 7 bases at V and 8 bases at J, leaving 10 bases unmatched. This CDR3 has 14 amino acids. The chain's CDR3 is CASTYTGAREKLFF. CDR3 bases: TGTGCCAGCACCTATACAGGGGCCCGGGAAAAACTGTTTTTT.

The J gene is TRBJ1-4, the V gene TRBV6-5; 7 bases match TRBD1. CDR3 length: 14 residues. Per the germline V gene, CDR1 is MNHEY and CDR2 is SVGAGI. With V trimmed by 7 bases and J by 2 bases, 4 bases remained unmatched. The CDR3 nucleotides read TGTGCCAGCACAAGGGGGCGGACTAATGAAAAACTGTTTTTT. It is translated as CASTRGRTNEKLFF.

The chain has TRBV25-1 and TRBJ2-1; no clear D. Germline CDR1 MGHDK, CDR2 SYGVNS. V was pared by 7 bases and J by 4 bases, with 5 bases between. The CDR3 has 11 residues. The CDR3 DNA is TGTGCCAGCACCCAATACAATGAGCAGTTCTTC. This gives the protein CASTQYNEQFF.

The CDR3: CASRRLAGASTDTQYF. CDR3 in DNA: TGCGCCAGCAGGAGACTAGCGGGGGCTAGCACAGATACGCAGTATTTT. The chain combines TRBV5-1 with TRBJ2-3, with 12 bases identical to TRBD2. The V gene end was trimmed by 5 bases and the J gene end by 0 bases; junction bases not matched to a gene: 4. In germline, CDR1 is SGHRS, CDR2 YFSETQ. This CDR3 has 16 amino acids.

The chain couples TRBV2 to TRBJ2-5; the D gene is possibly TRBD1 (5 bases). The CDR3 runs to 14 residues. With 7 bases removed from V and 2 bases from J, the gap between germline ends came to 14 bases. Germline assignment: CDR1 SNHLY and CDR2 FYNNEI. CDR3 in DNA: TGTGCCAGCACTATGGACACCGGACAAGAGACCCAGTACTTC. This translates into CASTMDTGQETQYF.

The count of this clone is one. This chain links TRBV10-3 with TRBJ2-1, with 7 bases identical to TRBD2. In germline, CDR1 is ENHRY, CDR2 SYGVKD. V was clipped by 5 bases and J by 0 bases; unmatched bases: 4. The CDR3 has 15 residues. This CDR3 reads CAISSSGSSYNEQFF. The CDR3 DNA reads as TGTGCCATCAGTTCTAGCGGTTCCTCCTACAATGAGCAGTTCTTC.

The genes are TRBV5-1 and TRBJ2-7, with D maybe TRBD1 (5 bases). The V gene's germline CDR1 is SGHRS and CDR2 YFSETQ. The CDR3 contains 14 residues. V was cut by 7 bases and J by 0 bases, with 14 bases left in between. Written as DNA, the CDR3 is TGCGCCAGCCGTTTCACCGACAGCTCCTACGAGCAGTACTTC. Its translation: CASRFTDSSYEQYF.

The V call is TRBV4-3, the J call TRBJ1-1; TRBD1 matches 7 bases. Germline loops: CDR1 LGHNA, CDR2 YSLEER. The CDR3 contains 18 residues. The V segment lost 0 bases and the J segment 4 bases; nucleotides outside the gene matches: 14. CDR3 DNA sequence: TGCGCCAGCAGCCAAGATTTGGGAGCCAGACAGGGTGTCACTGAAGCTTTCTTT. This gives the protein CASSQDLGARQGVTEAFF.

The chain has TRBV5-1 and TRBJ1-2; 9 positions match TRBD1. The CDR3 runs to 14 residues. Per the germline V gene, CDR1 is SGHRS and CDR2 is YFSETQ. Trimming removed 4 bases from V and 5 bases from J; junction bases left unmatched: 6. The CDR3 DNA reads as TGCGCCAGCAGCCCGACAGGGGGACCATATGGCTACACCTTC. The encoded protein is CASSPTGGPYGYTF. The variable domain in full, with the rest retrieved from reference TRBV5-1 and TRBJ1-2, is KAGVTQTPRYLIKTRGQQVTLSCSPISGHRSVSWYQQTPGQGLQFLFEYFSETQRNKGNFPGRFSGRQFSNSRSEMNVSTLELGDSALYLCASSPTGGPYGYTFGSGTRLTVV.

The chain couples TRBV5-4 to TRBJ2-2, with D perhaps TRBD2 (6 bases). V was clipped by 4 bases and J by 5 bases, with 15 bases between them. Germline V gene data show CDR1 as SGHNT and CDR2 as YYREEE (reference sequence). The CDR3 length is 15 residues. CDR3 nucleotide sequence: TGTGCCAGCAGCCCTACCGGGACTTCGACCGGGGAGCTGTTTTTT. Its translation: CASSPTGTSTGELFF.

The genes are TRBV28 and TRBJ2-4, with 10 bases matching TRBD1. This CDR3 is built from 15 residues. Germline V gives CDR1 MDHEN, CDR2 SYDVKM. V trimming: 11 bases; J trimming: 6 bases; junction bases outside the gene matches: 13. The CDR3 DNA reads TGTGCCTCCAGGGGTGGGGACAGGGGCCTAAACATTCAGTACTTC. It is translated as CASRGGDRGLNIQYF.

As regards this clone: This same CDR3 is encoded by further DNA sequences in the sample. V gene TRBV7-2 combines with J gene TRBJ1-5; no reliable D call. Germline V gene sequence: CDR1 SGHTA, CDR2 FQGNSA. The ends were cut back, 4 bases at V and 7 bases at J, with 11 bases in the middle. This CDR3 has 13 residues. CDR3 loop: CASSSGTGQPQHF. The CDR3 nucleotides read TGTGCCAGCAGCTCGGGAACCGGGCAGCCCCAGCATTTT.

The chain joins TRBV3-1 (or the pseudogene TRBV3-2) to TRBJ2-7; TRBD2 is a possible D gene (6 bases). The CDR3 covers 14 residues. Germline V CDR1 and CDR2: LGHDT, YNNKEL (reference sequence). The ends were cut back, 4 bases at V and 6 bases at J, with 16 bases in the middle. The CDR3 is CASSPNTGLLEQYF. For the CDR3, the DNA is TGTGCCAGCAGCCCGAACACGGGACTCCTCGAGCAGTACTTC.

V is TRBV6-6 and J is TRBJ2-1; 7 nucleotides agree with TRBD2. This CDR3 comprises 14 residues. The junction had 9 bases not matched to a gene; V was cut back by 4 bases and J by 9 bases. Germline assignment: CDR1 MNHNY and CDR2 SVGAGI (reference sequence). CDR3 sequence (DNA): TGTGCCAGCAGTTCCCCGGGGAGGGCTTCTGAGCAGTTCTTC. Its protein is CASSSPGRASEQFF.

The gene calls are TRBV18 and TRBJ2-3, with a weak D call TRBD2 (7 bases). The CDR3 is made up of 14 amino acids. Germline assignment: CDR1 KGHSH and CDR2 LQKENI. V gave up 6 bases and J gave up 5 bases, with 15 bases separating them. CDR3 sequence reads: CASSPGGAQDTQYF. Here the CDR3 DNA reads TGTGCCAGCTCCCCTGGGGGGGCCCAAGATACGCAGTATTTT.

The V call is TRBV4-1, the J call TRBJ2-3; TRBD2 matches at 10 bases. This CDR3 region has 16 residues. The germline V gene has CDR1 MGHRA and CDR2 YSYEKL. V gave up 0 bases and J gave up 3 bases; unmatched junction bases: 3. In DNA, the CDR3 is TGCGCCAGCAGCCAAGATGGTAGCGGGGGGACAGATACGCAGTATTTT. Its translation: CASSQDGSGGTDTQYF.

CDR3 bases: TGTGCCAGCAGTAGGCCGAGTAGCGACAGGGGACGAAGTGGCAGCAGCTCTGGAAACACCATATATTTT. Its protein is CASSRPSSDRGRSGSSSGNTIYF. The chain uses TRBV28 and TRBJ1-3, with 8 nucleotides matching TRBD1. The CDR3 is 23 residues long. V lost 5 bases to trimming and J lost 0 bases; unmatched junction nucleotides: 27. Looked up from germline, CDR1 is MDHEN and CDR2 is SYDVKM.

This clone was counted only a few times. Here the CDR3 DNA reads TGTGCCAGCAGCTTTAATCGGGGACAGGACTATGGCTACACCTTC. Residues: CASSFNRGQDYGYTF. The chain joins TRBV5-6 to TRBJ1-2, with 8 bases fitting TRBD1. The CDR3 runs to 15 residues. V lost 2 bases and J lost 3; bases outside the gene matches: 6. In germline, CDR1 is SGHDT, CDR2 YYEEEE.

The V gene is TRBV30, the J gene TRBJ1-1, with no clear D. V was clipped by 2 bases and J by 4 bases, with 14 bases between them. Germline values: CDR1 GTSNPN, CDR2 SVGIG (reference sequence). This CDR3 region has 14 residues. CDR3 protein: CAWSFGMGSTEAFF. The CDR3, as DNA: TGTGCCTGGAGTTTCGGGATGGGGAGCACTGAAGCTTTCTTT.

The chain combines TRBV5-4 with TRBJ2-7; D is ambiguous. V lost 2 bases, J lost 6 bases, and 15 bases lay in between. The CDR3 is 14 residues long. Germline V gives CDR1 SGHNT, CDR2 YYREEE (reference sequence). The CDR3 coding sequence is TGTGCCAGCAGCTTCAAAAAACTTGCAACCGAGCAGTACTTC. It specifies CASSFKKLATEQYF.

The V and J genes are TRBV9 and TRBJ2-3, with TRBD1 identical over 7 bases. Per germline, CDR1 SGDLS and CDR2 YYNGEE. This CDR3 spans 16 amino acids. Trimming removed 0 bases from V and 2 bases from J; junction bases left unmatched: 6. The CDR3 nucleotides read TGTGCCAGCAGCGTAGGAAGAGGACAGGTCACAGATACGCAGTATTTT. It yields the protein CASSVGRGQVTDTQYF.